The 5 T cell receptor beta chains reported below all come from one sample, sequenced in a study of shared clonotypes between healthy human individuals. TCRdb's table, derived via immunoSEQ multiplex PCR, lists solely in-frame clones and lacks some. The data show approximately 2,300,000 clones, less than 95% seen once. Sequencing was performed on naive CD4+ T cells from PBMCs. Documented subset: CD45RA+ positively selected. These receptors all come from a man aged 18-30 years in good health. Some clones in this sample may be carry-over from other donors' samples.

The chain recombines TRBV2 with TRBJ2-7; maybe TRBD1 (5 bases). Trimming stripped 5 bases from V and 4 bases from J, with 9 bases between. CDR3 length: 12 residues. Germline CDR1 reads SNHLY; CDR2 reads FYNNEI. The CDR3 DNA is TGTGCCAGCAGTCCTACAGGTTACGAGCAGTACTTC. This gives the protein CASSPTGYEQYF.

The chain is built from TRBV19 and TRBJ1-1; no reliable D call. V lost 6 bases, J lost 0 bases, and 8 bases lay in between. The length of the CDR3 is 13 residues. CDR1 is LNHDA and CDR2 is SQIVND in the germline V gene (reference sequence). The DNA of the CDR3 is TGTGCCAGTAGGAGACACCTGAACACTGAAGCTTTCTTT. As protein: CASRRHLNTEAFF.

CDR3 coding DNA: TGTGCCAGCAGCTCATGGGGACAGAGAATTCAGTACTTC. Translating gives CASSSWGQRIQYF. The V call is TRBV13, the J call TRBJ2-4; 7 bases are shared with TRBD1. Germline loops: CDR1 PRHDT, CDR2 FYEKMQ (reference sequence). There are 13 residues in the CDR3. V dropped 4 bases and J dropped 10; count of bases not matched to a gene: 7.

V usage is TRBV18 and J usage is TRBJ1-5; D unclear. Trimming stripped 0 bases from V and 9 bases from J, with 12 bases between. The CDR3 is 14 amino acids. CDR1 is KGHSH, CDR2 LQKENI, per germline. CDR3: CASSPPSSDGPQHF. The CDR3 DNA follows: TGTGCCAGCTCACCACCGTCGAGCGACGGGCCCCAGCATTTT.

The rearrangement uses TRBV1 and TRBJ2-1; the D call of TRBD1 is as the table states it, not checked on the DNA. TRBV1 is a known pseudogene. This CDR3 has 17 amino acids. In nucleotides, the CDR3 is TGCACCAGCAGCCAAGCCACTTCTACCGGGACAAACAATGAGCAGTTCTTC. Amino acids: CTSSQATSTGTNNEQFF.